Here is one TCR beta chain with its context. The antigen it binds to is not known. No much larger clone exists at a distance of one base, and base qualities are not known. This entry is derived from a study of blood T cell repertoires in COVID-19 (TCRdb year 2020). Context from the whole study: Samples covering the acute and convalescent phases of COVID-19 were provided by collaborators in the United States, Italy and Spain. The samples were drawn from two sources: the first 160 participants of the ongoing ImmuneRACE study, and 1,254 subjects contributed by 6 global collaborators. The prospective study material was composed of cDNA or gDNA derived from T cells, B-cell-depleted T cells, or PBMCs. The repertoires were made available in a free public database intended to serve as a resource for research on the immune response to SARS-CoV-2. Where HLA class I and class II types were available, the types were taken from metadata supplied by the sample provider, not from assay-based typing. Sample metadata almost always included a de-identified subject ID, COVID-19 status, age in years and sex. The dataset comprised deeply sampled blood TCRbeta repertoires from subjects exposed to, actively infected with, or recovered from COVID-19. Findings and caveats that apply to the study as a whole: How much clinical and demographic metadata was included differed by source and by participant, and the metadata was provided uncurated.

From a lookup of the germline V gene (reference sequence), CDR1 and CDR2 are SEHNR and FQNEAQ. From its cysteine to its phenylalanine, the CDR3 spans 15 amino acids. The sequence is cut down to CDR3 DNA, 45 bases in frame from base 1. Germline trimming: 5 bases from V, 7 bases from J; junction bases outside gene matches: 7. TCRbeta CDR3 regions were amplified from genomic DNA using the immunoSEQ Assay, a bias-controlled multiplex PCR. Processing in the source paper ran as follows. The number of nucleated cells in each sample was estimated by amplification of reference gene primers within the assay. To quantify the absolute abundance of each unique TCRbeta CDR3 rearrangement, sequence reads were collapsed and filtered. For each sample, productive Simpson clonality was calculated by taking the square root of Simpson's diversity index across productive rearrangements. Not all clones reach the TCRdb copy of this immuneACCESS table, which keeps in-frame sequences only. Checked studies attribute under half of the gap to unresolved V genes and leave the rest unexplained. D and trimming come from the DNA, and the V and J calls and clone size come from that table. Present in this sample are 210,000 or so clones, around 81% of which were seen just once. The ten largest make up more than 8.5% of the sample.

In the prospective study, participants were roughly 18 to 100 years old, resided in about two dozen geographic areas of the United States, and were enrolled through a virtual design. Cohort assignment in the prospective study relied on participant-reported clinical history from a screening survey and a study questionnaire. In the prospective study, whole blood, serum and a nasopharyngeal or oropharyngeal swab were collected from each participant by mobile phlebotomists. Over a roughly 2-month period, participants in the prospective study had the option of providing additional blood draws and questionnaires. Before DNA extraction, prospective study blood samples were shipped either frozen or at room temperature.

Sequencing used PBMCs or T cells enriched from blood (not recorded which). The rearrangement joined TRBV7-9 to TRBJ1-4, with 10 middle bases fitting TRBD1. The TCR originated in a woman aged 50 to 65 with acute COVID-19. CDR3 sequence: CASSPPTGGSEKLFF. The bases are TGTGCCAGCAGCCCTCCGACAGGGGGCAGTGAAAAACTGTTTTTT.